This T cell receptor (beta chain) comes out of a study of cytomegalovirus exposure and HLA in healthy donors (dated by TCRdb to the late 2010s). Study-wide context: An earlier analysis of some 620 of the donors reported roughly 300 Gb of sequence data and about 120 million unique TCR beta sequences obtained from 180 million or so T cells. About 310 gigabases of sequencing data and approximately 85 million unique TCR sequences were included in an early release covering roughly 700 HLA-typed donors. Of the 398 genotyped donors, approximately 83% fell in the genetic ancestry cluster associated with self-reported Caucasian donors. The study aimed to test whether cataloging public T cell receptors could reveal signatures of past pathogen exposure. The study profiled the T cell repertoires of 550 to 700 subjects by immunosequencing and related them to cytomegalovirus serostatus. Besides the first cohort of roughly 660 subjects, a separate validation cohort made up of roughly 130 different subjects was used. The study combined high-throughput TCR immunosequencing, statistical association of individual TCRs with disease status, and machine learning to predict cytomegalovirus infection status. A later analysis re-analyzed previously published TCR beta repertoires from 660 or so donors and added high-resolution HLA genotyping to study TCR occurrence patterns. The later analysis used no new phenotypic data to find candidate immune exposures, relying instead on TCR beta sequences and their occurrence across donors. To decide whether each TCR beta V gene segment behaved as functional or pseudogenic, an earlier analysis of approximately 620 of the donors relied on high-throughput TCR beta sequencing. Alongside the repertoire data, information on donor age, sex, ethnicity and CMV serostatus was compiled. Genome-wide SNP genotypes for about 65% of the 666 donors were used in a later genetic analysis, which treated that subset as a discovery cohort. Every discovery cohort repertoire had been produced on one sequencing platform. Both class I and class II loci were covered by HLA typing, at four-digit resolution. Typing coverage differed by locus: A, B, C, DRB1 and DQB1 were typed in roughly 620-640 donors, DQA1 in 500 to 550, DPA1 in approximately 610, and DPB1 in 472. Because of strong linkage in the cohort, roughly five DR-DQ haplotypes were treated as single units for association and clustering. On average, roughly 250,000 unique TCR beta nucleotide sequences were sequenced per donor among a few hundred genotyped donors of the cohort, with 15% to 20% of those sequences being non-productive.

This clone was recorded once. What antigen it recognizes has not been identified. Base qualities are not recorded, but no much larger clone differs from it by a single base. Broader findings and caveats from the paper: A further reported finding was that TCR beta sequences accurately predicted the HLA-A and HLA-B alleles for most subjects in the first cohort. In a later analysis, most CMV-associated TCR beta chains were found to appear HLA-restricted, with HLA associations seemingly driven largely by CMV exposure. In the study, 164 TCR beta chains were listed as associated with cytomegalovirus. At a false discovery rate of 0.05, a later analysis linked 16,951 TCR beta sequences to specific HLA alleles. Most TCR sequences were seen in very few donors, while some public TCRs were found in many individuals. Correlated functional status among segregating V segments might be attributable to linkage disequilibrium, but an unknown experimental factor could not be ruled out. According to a later analysis, parvovirus B19, influenza, CMV and Epstein-Barr virus appeared linked to several top co-occurrence clusters. Strong co-occurrence of HLA alleles, especially DR and DQ, made assigning TCR associations to individual alleles difficult. In this cohort, only TCR beta chains were sequenced, and detectable features were limited by the absence of alpha or paired-chain data. Some IMGT-functional V segments, including TRBV6-2 and TRBV6-3, could not be told apart with the 87-base-pair reads, so those segments were excluded. According to a later analysis, TCR association rates differed among HLA loci, with DRB1 alleles showing the most associated TCRs and HLA-C alleles showing the fewest. According to the authors, the approach could potentially be generalized to other disease states and immunological phenotypes. For the cohort, immune exposure information was limited to CMV serostatus. In vitro tests confirmed that a few of the cytomegalovirus-associated TCR beta chains recognize cytomegalovirus antigens. HLA typing was unavailable for some donors at each locus, so association tests used only the typed subset. A cluster of highly shared sequence variants was judged likely to represent a technical artifact of the sequencing pipeline. In a later genetic analysis, a missense DCLRE1C variant was associated with V-gene and J-gene trimming of TCR beta chains, and the association was replicated in an independent cohort. According to a later genetic analysis, donors in an Asian-associated ancestry cluster had fewer N-insertions in productive TCRs than the approximately 630-donor mean. Because counts were too low, seventeen rarely observed V segments, including chromosome 9 orphons, were left out of the earlier analysis of about 620 of the donors. Sequencing depth was assumed to be roughly uniform across donors in the presence/absence analyses, though that assumption may not hold. Broadly in line with IMGT annotations, most TCR beta V segments showed up in productive rearrangements about 90% or about 30% of the time in an earlier analysis of several hundred of the donors. In a later analysis, HLA-associated TCR beta chains were found to be more clonally expanded and to have lower generation probabilities than equally common non-associated chains. In both the original and validation cohorts, the classifier was reported to diagnose cytomegalovirus status with high specificity and sensitivity.

The cohort was made up of approximately 700 healthy bone marrow donors. At the time of sampling, every cohort member was nominally healthy, though immune exposures that went unrecorded were likely present. The donor tested CMV seronegative, placing the donor among the 350 or so seronegative members of the cohort. A peripheral blood sample was provided by each donor, and peripheral blood mononuclear cells were used for TCR beta sequencing. Genomic DNA was extracted from the blood cell samples with the Qiagen DNeasy Blood Extraction Kit. The protocol used for the library was the immunoSEQ multiplex PCR assay. The multiplex PCR relied on a mix of 60 forward primers for TCR Vbeta segments and 13 reverse primers for TCR Jbeta segments. The CDR3 region of rearranged TCR beta genes was amplified from genomic DNA by a multiplex PCR assay. The amplified TCR beta libraries were sequenced on the Illumina HiSeq System as 87-base-pair reads. The paper's data handling went like this. A later analysis counted approximately 76 million unique TCR beta chains across the 700 or so repertoires, and around 9.9 million of these chains were shared by at least two donors. A nearest-neighbor algorithm error-corrected the raw reads and collapsed the reads into unique sequences, merging closely related sequences to remove PCR and sequencing errors. V, D and J gene segments were assigned by aligning CDR3 sequences to IMGT reference sequences. For a sequence to be retained, at least a six-nucleotide match to both a V gene segment and a J gene segment was required. A rearrangement was called productive if the CDR3 had no stop codons and remained in frame with V and J, and every other rearrangement was called non-productive. CDR3 was defined by IMGT convention, running from the second conserved V-encoded cysteine to the conserved J-encoded phenylalanine. The earlier analysis of about 620 of the donors excluded sequences that lacked an unambiguous match to a single V gene segment. An earlier analysis of 587 of the donors called V segments functional above 56.7% productive rearrangements and segregating when the between-donor standard deviation exceeded 5%. To diagnose cytomegalovirus status from the catalog of TCR beta chain sequences, a statistical classification framework was built. In a later analysis, V and J genes were assigned by comparing TCR nucleotide sequences against IMGT/GENE-DB human TR gene sequences. The TCRdist pipeline was used in a later analysis to assign CDR3 sequences and most-parsimonious VDJ recombination scenarios. In a later analysis, every TCR beta chain was defined by the combination of its CDR3 amino acid sequence and its V-gene family, and reads without a unique V-gene family were dropped. As a way to deal with suspected cross-contamination and a sequencing artifact, a later analysis dropped 640 or so nucleotide sequences that were highly shared and had low generation probability. In a later analysis, a clonal expansion index for each public chain was calculated from normalized within-repertoire ranks of inferred template counts. Generation probabilities in a later analysis came from a VDJ recombination model fitted to out-of-frame rearrangements, and those results were checked against IGoR. Hypergeometric tests were used in a later analysis to score TCR-TCR, TCR-HLA and TCR-CMV co-occurrence, with a repertoire-size bias correction applied to the TCR pairs. In a later analysis, false discovery rates were estimated by permuting HLA or CMV assignments 20 times. A later analysis grouped co-occurring TCRs with DBSCAN, adding TCRdist sequence similarity when clustering within HLA-allele-positive subsets. Co-occurrence clustering excluded repertoires with fewer than 30,000 or more than 120,000 public chains, plus five with anomalous nucleotide sharing. TCRdb carries this immuneACCESS record with in-frame sequences only. Its versions omit some clonotypes, under half of them owing to an unresolved V gene in the studies checked, with the rest unexplained. The V and J calls and clone size are taken from that table; D and trimming were inferred from the DNA. In this sample the table shows 200,000 to 250,000 clones, roughly 80% of which occur a single time. The top ten clones comprise 1.4% of the sample.

V is cut by 6 bases and J by 2 bases, and the space between the germline ends is 10 bases. Per the germline V gene (reference sequence), SGHAT is the CDR1 and FQDESV is the CDR2. Taken from cysteine to phenylalanine, the CDR3 has 13 residues. Only the CDR3 part of the read is kept: 39 bases, read in frame from the first base. This receptor chain uses TRBV11-1 and TRBJ1-1, and TRBD1 may be the D gene, going by 5 matching bases. The receptor was isolated from a girl aged 5 to 17 in good health and CMV-seronegative. Material for sequencing was PBMCs. The CDR3 is CASRPTVNTEAFF. The nucleotide sequence reads TGTGCCAGCAGACCGACAGTTAACACTGAAGCTTTCTTT.